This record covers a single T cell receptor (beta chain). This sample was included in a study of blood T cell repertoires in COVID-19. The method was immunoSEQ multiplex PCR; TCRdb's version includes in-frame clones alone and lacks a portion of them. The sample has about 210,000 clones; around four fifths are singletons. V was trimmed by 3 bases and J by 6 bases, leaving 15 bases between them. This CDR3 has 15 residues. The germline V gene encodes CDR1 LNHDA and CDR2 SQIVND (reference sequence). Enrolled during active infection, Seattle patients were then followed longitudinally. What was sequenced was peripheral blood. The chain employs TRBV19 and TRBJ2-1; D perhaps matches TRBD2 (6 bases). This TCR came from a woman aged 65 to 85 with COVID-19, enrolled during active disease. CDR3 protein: CASSIGGGKGNEQFF. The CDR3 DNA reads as TGTGCCAGTAGTATCGGTGGCGGGAAAGGCAATGAGCAGTTCTTC. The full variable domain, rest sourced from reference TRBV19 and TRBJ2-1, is DGGITQSPKYLFRKEGQNVTLSCEQNLNHDAMYWYRQDPGQGLRLIYYSQIVNDFQKGDIAEGYSVSREKKESFPLTVTSAQKNPTAFYLCASSIGGGKGNEQFFGPGTRLTVL.